This is a list of T cell receptor beta chains from one sample in a study of blood T cell repertoires in COVID-19. Clones were sequenced by immunoSEQ multiplex PCR, and TCRdb holds only the in-frame ones, with some missing. The repertoire consists of some 250,000 clones, with around 90% occurring once and the leading ten covering about 0.65%. The sequenced sample consisted of peripheral blood. The receptors were gathered from a human donor in a cohort sampled during active COVID-19. The CDR3 runs from the conserved cysteine through the conserved F or W. The D gene is left open where the match is weak. Clone size is not always given. Where it is, it says once, few, many or a class for expanded clones.

v_gene	j_gene	abundance	d_gene	CDR3nt	CDR3aa
TRBV5-1	TRBJ2-2	NA	TRBD1	TGCGCCAGCAGCTGGGGCAGGGGGCAAAGGGCCGGGGAGCTGTTTTTT	CASSWGRGQRAGELFF
TRBV24-1	TRBJ1-1	NA	TRBD1	TGTGCCACCAGTGATTTCCCCGTGACAGGGTACGCTGAAGCTTTCTTT	CATSDFPVTGYAEAFF
TRBV3-1/TRBV3-2	TRBJ2-7	NA	TRBD2	TGTGCCAGCAGCCAAGGAAGCGGGGTTTTGCTGAGCTACGAGCAGTACTTC	CASSQGSGVLLSYEQYF
TRBV28	TRBJ2-7	once	NA	TGTGCCAGCAGGCCAGGACAGATCTACGAGCAGTACTTC	CASRPGQIYEQYF
TRBV27	TRBJ2-7	few	NA	TGTGCCAGCAGTTTACAGGCCACCTACGAGCAGTACTTC	CASSLQATYEQYF
TRBV5-8	TRBJ1-5	once	TRBD1	TGTGCCAGCAGCTTTGACAGGGGGCCCACTAACCGGCCCCAGCATTTT	CASSFDRGPTNRPQHF
TRBV28	TRBJ1-5	NA	TRBD1	TGTGCCAGCAGTCCGACACAGGGGATCAGCGAGCCCCAGCATTTT	CASSPTQGISEPQHF
TRBV11-2	TRBJ2-2	NA	NA	TGTGCCAGCAGCCGGTTTAACACCGGGGAGCTGTTTTTT	CASSRFNTGELFF
TRBV28	TRBJ2-7	NA	NA	TGTGCCAGCAGTTTAGGTGGGGGCTTGTCCGAGCAGTACTTC	CASSLGGGLSEQYF
TRBV18	TRBJ1-1	few	NA	TGTGCCAGCTCACCCGGGGCTGAAGCTTTCTTT	CASSPGAEAFF
TRBV3-1/TRBV3-2	TRBJ1-3	NA	TRBD1	TGTGCCAGCAGCCAAGCCCGACAGGGGATGAGGTACACCATATATTTT	CASSQARQGMRYTIYF
TRBV11-3	TRBJ2-2	NA	NA	TGTGCCAGCAGCTTAGAATGGGGCAAAATGAACACCGGGGAGCTGTTTTTT	CASSLEWGKMNTGELFF
TRBV19	TRBJ2-5	once	TRBD2	TGTGCCAGTACCAAGAGCGGGAGGGCGACAAGGGAGACCCAGTACTTC	CASTKSGRATRETQYF
TRBV5-4	TRBJ1-1	NA	NA	TGTGCCAGCAGCTTCTTTAATAGGAACACTGAAGCTTTCTTT	CASSFFNRNTEAFF
TRBV7-3	TRBJ1-2	NA	TRBD1	TGTGCCAGCAGCTTGAACGCCCCGACAGGGAACTATGGCTACACCTTC	CASSLNAPTGNYGYTF
TRBV5-1	TRBJ1-3	NA	NA	TGCGCCAGCAGCTCCGGGGGGGGGCTTAACGGAAACACCATATATTTT	CASSSGGGLNGNTIYF
TRBV15	TRBJ2-1	NA	NA	TGTGCCACCAGCAGTCCGGGGGTAACCTACAATGAGCAGTTCTTC	CATSSPGVTYNEQFF
TRBV4-3	TRBJ2-7	NA	NA	TGCGCCAGCAGCCGGGACTTAAAAAACGAGCAGTACTTC	CASSRDLKNEQYF
TRBV7-9	TRBJ2-5	NA	TRBD1	TGTGCCAGCAGTTACGTGGGACAGTTTAAAGAGACCCAGTACTTC	CASSYVGQFKETQYF
TRBV28	TRBJ2-4	NA	NA	TGTGCCAGCAGTTTATACAGCCCAGTCGGTAACATTCAGTACTTC	CASSLYSPVGNIQYF
TRBV6-6	TRBJ2-6	NA	NA	TGTGCCAGCACCCACGGGAACTCTGGGGCCAACGTCCTGACTTTC	CASTHGNSGANVLTF
TRBV27	TRBJ2-3	NA	TRBD2	TGTGCCAGCAGTTTCGGACCACTAGCGGGAGGAGCAGGCACAGATACGCAGTATTTT	CASSFGPLAGGAGTDTQYF
TRBV7-6	TRBJ1-2	NA	TRBD1	TGTGCCAGCAGCTTAGAGGTGTCAGGGGGCTGGTATGGCTACACCTTC	CASSLEVSGGWYGYTF
TRBV6-2/TRBV6-3	TRBJ2-5	NA	NA	TGTGCCAGCAGTTACGCCGGGGAGTCGCAAGAGACCCAGTACTTC	CASSYAGESQETQYF
TRBV4-1	TRBJ2-3	NA	NA	TGCGCCAGCAGCCAAGAGGAGTGGGCAGATACGCAGTATTTT	CASSQEEWADTQYF
TRBV7-2	TRBJ2-7	NA	TRBD2	TGTGCCAGCAGCTTTTTAGCGGGAGGGCGCTCCTACGAGCAGTACTTC	CASSFLAGGRSYEQYF
TRBV27	TRBJ2-2	NA	TRBD2	TGTGCCACCCTGGGGACTAGCGGGAGAACGGAAGCCGGGGAGCTGTTTTTT	CATLGTSGRTEAGELFF
TRBV4-3	TRBJ1-4	NA	TRBD1	TGCGCCAGCAGCCAAAGCCCGGGCTTGTCAGGGGGCTATGAAAAACTGTTTTTT	CASSQSPGLSGGYEKLFF
TRBV27	TRBJ2-7	NA	TRBD1	TGTGCCAGCAGTTCACTCGCCGGGACAGGGTTCTACGAGCAGTACTTC	CASSSLAGTGFYEQYF
TRBV7-8	TRBJ2-3	NA	TRBD2	TGTGCCAGCAGCAGGACCGGGTCTAGCGGGGGGGCAGATACGCAGTATTTT	CASSRTGSSGGADTQYF
TRBV30	TRBJ2-7	NA	NA	TGTGCCTGGAATCCCCCGACAGGCTCCTCCTACGAGCAGTACTTC	CAWNPPTGSSYEQYF
TRBV5-6	TRBJ2-7	NA	TRBD2	TGTGCCAGCAGCGAGGGACTAGCGGAGTACGAGCAGTACTTC	CASSEGLAEYEQYF
TRBV11-3	TRBJ2-7	NA	NA	TGTGCCAGCAGCCCCCGACAGGAGTCCTACGAGCAGTACTTC	CASSPRQESYEQYF
TRBV6-6	TRBJ2-7	NA	NA	TGTGCCAGCAGTTACGCGGCTAGCGTTAGCGGCTACGAGCAGTACTTC	CASSYAASVSGYEQYF
TRBV2	TRBJ2-1	NA	TRBD2	TGTGCCAGCAGTGTTTTGCCTAGCGGGTTGAGCTCCTACAATGAGCAGTTCTTC	CASSVLPSGLSSYNEQFF
TRBV29-1	TRBJ1-3	NA	NA	TGCAGCGTCGATGACAGGAGCTCTGGAAACACCATATATTTT	CSVDDRSSGNTIYF
TRBV24-1	TRBJ1-2	NA	TRBD1	TGTGCCACCAGTGACGACGGGACAGCTTATGGCTACACCTTC	CATSDDGTAYGYTF
TRBV5-1	TRBJ1-5	NA	TRBD1	TGCGCCAGCAGCCCGGGACAGGGGCTGAGCGGTCAGCCCCAGCATTTT	CASSPGQGLSGQPQHF